Given below is one T cell receptor (beta chain) in context. Its antigen is currently unknown. Each sample yielded at least 5 micrograms of PBMC total RNA. Alongside a J-beta primer mix, a sample-barcoded 5' primer served in a second PCR lasting about 7 to 11 cycles. CDR3-containing paired-end reads numbered at least 2.5 million in each sample. A single record per CDR3 protein comes from TCRdb applying MiXCR to the 5' RACE reads. The repertoire holds more than 650,000 distinct CDR3 sequences, with less than 70% as singletons. Germline assignment: CDR1 LGHDT and CDR2 YNNKEL (reference sequence). The CDR3 extends over 15 amino acids. V lost 5 bases and J 9 bases, leaving 20 bases between the germline ends. The data were taken from a study of blood T cells in healthy people across ages. The wider study: Template switching retrieved approximately one barcoded beta molecule for each two T cells.

Study results and limitations: There were more naive CD4+ cells and higher diversity in long-lived donors than in aged donors.

The sample comprised blood. The sequence came from an elderly man in good health. The genes are TRBV3-1 and TRBJ2-1; maybe TRBD2 (6 bases). The CDR3 sequence is CASSTGGKGAGEQFF. The CDR3 nucleotides read TGTGCCAGCAGCACCGGCGGGAAAGGGGCTGGTGAGCAGTTCTTC.